This T cell receptor (beta chain) was recorded in a study of immune evolution from preneoplasia to lung adenocarcinoma (dated by TCRdb to the early 2020s). General notes on the study: The study used immune gene expression, TCR sequencing and multiplex immunofluorescence to profile the immune contexture of lung adenocarcinoma precursors and invasive adenocarcinoma. Resected precursor lesions (AAH, AIS, MIA) and invasive adenocarcinomas were compared against paired morphologically normal lung tissue. Sample size was determined by specimen availability and not by a prior power calculation. The immune data were integrated with whole exome sequencing and methylation data from the same cohort of nodules. In total, the cohort included 53 patients with pulmonary nodules, all of whom underwent surgical resection. TCR sequencing data were obtained from about 49 patients. The study reported that about 100 samples were used for TCR sequencing. POLYSOLVER was used to infer Class I HLA alleles from exome data, while LOHHLA was used to detect allele-specific HLA loss. Overall study results and their limits: The findings rested on association rather than direct causation, and larger cohorts with long-term follow-up and longitudinal biopsies were considered necessary. Because all patients came from Japan and China, whether the findings apply to Western populations was uncertain. Clonality was highest in normal lung, while later-stage lesions appeared to show lower clonality but higher T cell density and diversity. Top T cell clone frequencies were highest in normal lung and appeared to decrease progressively from AAH through AIS, MIA and invasive adenocarcinoma.

In the case of this clone: It has no known antigen specificity. Base qualities are not provided; no much larger clone lies one nucleotide away.

Compared with germline, V lacks 2 bases and J lacks 8 bases; bases without a gene match: 5. From its cysteine to its phenylalanine, the CDR3 spans 13 amino acids. Left in the record is the CDR3 DNA by itself, 39 bases read in frame from the first base. Via the germline V gene, CDR1 is SGHDT and CDR2 YYEEEE. The patients had resection in Japan or China between the mid-2010s and the late 2010s. Two lung cancer pathologists independently confirmed the histologic diagnosis of each case on H&E slides. DNA was isolated from FFPE tissue using the AllPrep DNA/RNA FFPE Kit. The immunoSEQ hsTCRbeta Kit was used to sequence TCR beta CDR3 regions from DNA. As for how the authors treated the data: The ImmunoSEQ Analyzer was used to analyse the TCR sequencing data. T cell clonality was calculated on productive rearrangements as 1 minus Pielou's evenness. T cell diversity was measured with the inverse Simpson index on productive templates. T cell density was expressed as TCR beta template counts normalized to usable DNA, with usable DNA estimated by amplifying and sequencing housekeeping genes. TCR metrics were compared across histologic stages using two-sided Kruskal-Wallis tests. Held by TCRdb, this immuneACCESS table contains in-frame sequences only and omits some clones. Under half of the omission traces to an unresolved V gene where checked; the cause of the rest is unknown. The V and J calls and clone size come from that table; D and trimming were worked out from the DNA. The sample contains around 4,700 clones, 70% to 80% of them found a single time. The ten largest clones represent roughly 7.5% of the sample.

This receptor was identified in a person aged 55-80 years with lung adenocarcinoma. The sequenced sample consisted of FFPE adjacent normal lung tissue. The receptor chain draws on TRBV5-6 and TRBJ1-2; 8 middle bases align to TRBD1. The DNA sequence is given as TGTGCCAGCAGCTTTGGTCAGGGGGCAGGCTACACCTTC. Its amino acids are CASSFGQGAGYTF.